These T cell receptor beta chains were read from a single sample in a study of CD8 T cells in ankylosing spondylitis. TCRdb processed the 5' RACE reads anew with MiXCR; each CDR3 protein has one entry. There are 150,000 or so distinct CDR3 sequences in the sample; about 32% occur only once, and approximately 6% lies in the top ten. Sample: synovial fluid, either unsorted or a sorted T cell fraction (not recorded which). The receptor set was obtained from a male donor with ankylosing spondylitis. CDR3s include the opening cysteine and the closing phenylalanine or tryptophan. A D gene is named only where the DNA matches it firmly. Clone size appears in some rows only: once, few, many, or a class for an expanded clone.

.	.	TRBV5-1	TRBJ1-2	TGCGCCAGCAGCTTGGACTGGGAGGATCCCTATGGCTACACCTTC	CASSLDWEDPYGYTF
few	TRBD2	TRBV5-1	TRBJ2-3	TGCGCCAGCAGGGCTAGCGGGGGGGCCCCAGATACGCAGTATTTT	CASRASGGAPDTQYF
.	TRBD1	TRBV11-1	TRBJ1-3	TGTGCCAGCAGCGCGGGACAGAGGACTGATCTAATGGGAAACACCATATATTTT	CASSAGQRTDLMGNTIYF
.	TRBD1	TRBV6-1	TRBJ1-6	TGTGCCAGCAGCAGTACAGGGGGCGGCTTAAATAATTCACCCCTCCACTTT	CASSSTGGGLNNSPLHF
.	TRBD1	TRBV4-2	TRBJ1-5	TGTGCCAGCAGCCAAGAGTTTACAGGGGGCTTCAATCAGCCCCAGCATTTT	CASSQEFTGGFNQPQHF
.	TRBD1	TRBV11-1	TRBJ1-1	TGTGCCAGCAGCTGGGACAGGGCTAGGCCTGAAGCTTTCTTT	CASSWDRARPEAFF
many	TRBD2	TRBV6-2/TRBV6-3	TRBJ2-1	TGTGCCAGCAAAGGGAATAGCGGGAGCCACGAGCAGTTCTTC	CASKGNSGSHEQFF
few	.	TRBV6-1	TRBJ1-5	TGTGCCAGCAGCGTAAGGGGTAACAATCAGCCCCAGCATTTT	CASSVRGNNQPQHF
few	TRBD2	TRBV29-1	TRBJ2-3	TGCAGCGTGACGACTAGCGGGAGGGCCGGCACAGATACGCAGTATTTT	CSVTTSGRAGTDTQYF
.	.	TRBV3-1	TRBJ1-1	TGTGCCAGCAGCCAAGGACCGCTCAACACTGAAGCTTTCTTT	CASSQGPLNTEAFF
.	.	TRBV5-6	TRBJ1-2	TGTGCCAGCAGCTTGTCCGAGGGAGCCTACTATGGCTACCCCTTC	CASSLSEGAYYGYPF
.	TRBD1	TRBV28	TRBJ2-7	TGTGCCAGCAGCCCCGGGACAGGTGTAGCCTACGAGCAGTACTTC	CASSPGTGVAYEQYF
.	.	TRBV12-3/TRBV12-4	TRBJ2-7	TGTGCCAGCAGTTTAAGTGGGGGAAGGGGCGAGCAGTACTTC	CASSLSGGRGEQYF
few	.	TRBV12-3/TRBV12-4	TRBJ2-7	TGTGCCAGCAGTAGAGTCGGCCTATCCTACGAGCAGTACTTC	CASSRVGLSYEQYF
.	.	TRBV5-1	TRBJ1-6	TGCGCCAGCAGCTGGGACCAAAGTTCACCCCTCCACTTT	CASSWDQSSPLHF
few	TRBD2	TRBV7-2	TRBJ2-7	TGTGCCAGCAGCTTAGGGCTTGTGACTAGCCATGGCTACGAGCAGTACTTC	CASSLGLVTSHGYEQYF
few	.	TRBV11-2	TRBJ1-6	TGTGCCAGCAGCTTAGGAGATTCACCCCTCCACTTT	CASSLGDSPLHF
few	.	TRBV20-1	TRBJ1-2	TGCAGTGCTAGAGATGTGGGGGGCATGTATGGCTACACCTTC	CSARDVGGMYGYTF
few	.	TRBV12-1	TRBJ1-4	TGTGCCAGCAGCTGGCGCGTCGCCTGGGAGGAAAAACTGTTTTTT	CASSWRVAWEEKLFF
.	TRBD2	TRBV20-1	TRBJ2-7	TGCAGTGCGAGTTCTAGCGGGAGGGCCTACGAGCAGTACTTC	CSASSSGRAYEQYF
.	TRBD1	TRBV28	TRBJ1-4	TGTGCCAGCAACCTAGCGTCCAGGGGGCATGAAAAACTGTTTTTT	CASNLASRGHEKLFF
.	TRBD1	TRBV7-2	TRBJ1-1	TGTGCCAGCAGCACCCACGGGACAGGGAACACTGAAGCTTTCTTT	CASSTHGTGNTEAFF
.	TRBD2	TRBV20-1	TRBJ2-2	TGCAGTGCTAGACCCCTAGGGACTAGCCGACCTCCCGGGGAGCTGTTTTTT	CSARPLGTSRPPGELFF
.	.	TRBV9	TRBJ2-5	TGTGCCAGCAGCGTAGTACCAGGAACGGAGACCCAGTACTTC	CASSVVPGTETQYF
.	.	TRBV3-1	TRBJ2-1	TGTGCCAGCAGCCAAGTAAGGGCTTACAATGAGCAGTTCTTC	CASSQVRAYNEQFF
.	TRBD2	TRBV4-1	TRBJ2-5	TGCGCCAGCAGCCATGGGGGACTAGCGGGAGGGGGGCTAGAGACCCAGTACTTC	CASSHGGLAGGGLETQYF
few	TRBD1	TRBV2	TRBJ2-1	TGTGCCGCCACGGGGACAGGAAACAATGAGCAGTTCTTC	CAATGTGNNEQFF
few	.	TRBV5-1	TRBJ2-7	TGCGCCAGCAGCTTGTACGGGGACACTCATGAGCAGTACTTC	CASSLYGDTHEQYF
.	.	TRBV11-3	TRBJ1-1	TGTGCCAGCAGCCCCGGGGGGGGATGGACTGAAGCTTTCTTT	CASSPGGGWTEAFF